This T cell receptor (beta chain) was sequenced for a study of immune cell composition in non-small cell lung cancer (dated by TCRdb to the late 2010s). Background on the whole study: Histologic subtype, mainly lung adenocarcinoma or squamous cell carcinoma, was assigned on the basis of H&E together with p63, CK5, Napsin A and TTF-1 immunohistochemistry. Adaptive Biotechnologies TCR-beta sequencing was carried out on 32 to 40 paired NSCLC tumour and non-adjacent lung specimens, as well as on approximately 26 tumour-only specimens. In supplementary cohort #1, which comprised roughly 10 lung adenocarcinoma cases, paired tumour/lung TCR-beta sequencing was performed and TIL populations were generated so that tumour reactivity could be assessed. Several tumour specimens with TCR-beta data were of rare histological subtypes and were excluded from the subtype comparisons. What the study reported, not specific to this receptor: Lung squamous cell carcinoma tumours had significantly higher Top 10 clone scores and productive clonality than lung adenocarcinoma tumours. The reactivity cohort included only 9 to 10 cases, and whether tumour-reactive clones share sequences with the dominant in vivo tumour-associated clones was not shown. Tumour-associated clones >0.5% occurred in nearly half of NSCLC cases: about 33% of adenocarcinomas versus around 75% of squamous carcinomas. Smoking pack-years did not significantly correlate with tumour TCR-beta clonality. In more than 8 adenocarcinoma cases, a strong correlation was found between maximal tumour-associated clone frequency and TIL tumour reactivity, whereas no such correlation was found between overall clonality and TIL tumour reactivity.

Genomic DNA was isolated with the QIAamp DNA kit from frozen aliquots of single-cell suspensions that had not been sorted. Surgically resected non-small cell lung cancer tissue was used for the tumour samples. Tissues were received within 2 hours of resection and were immediately processed into single-cell suspensions. Tissue was mechanically dissociated and enzymatically digested with DNase I, collagenase I and hyaluronidase for approximately 30 minutes at 37 °C, then filtered and RBC-lysed. TCR-beta CDR3 regions were amplified from genomic DNA by a two-step multiplex PCR, with the second step adding Illumina-compatible adaptors. TCR-beta immunosequencing was carried out on an Illumina platform through the commercial immunoSEQ service. In the source study's methods: Repertoires were summarised by productive clonality and by Top 10 Clones, defined as the percentage of T-cell templates derived from the ten most frequent sequences. Productive clonality ranged from 0 to 1, with 1 indicating a monoclonal population. Using log10 scatter plots, tumour-associated clones were identified as sequences that made up at least 0.1% of tumour T-cell templates yet were absent from the matched non-adjacent lung. Student's t-tests were used for two-group comparisons, ANOVA for comparisons across stages, and linear regression for relationships, with analyses done in GraphPad Prism7 and R. This is the immuneACCESS table as TCRdb keeps it, with only in-frame sequences that have V and J called. A part of the clones is gone; compared with another copy, unresolved V genes explain less than half, and the rest is unexplained. V and J calls and clone size are given by that table; D and trimming were obtained from the DNA. The sample table lists some 13,000 clones, about 70% of them with a count of one. Over 11% of the sample comes from the top ten.

This clone showed up just once. It lacks a known antigen. No much larger clone is present one base from it, and per-base qualities are unavailable. From the cysteine through the phenylalanine, the CDR3 covers 16 amino acids. Here the CDR3 DNA is all that survives: 48 bases in frame from base 1. The chain employs TRBV21-1 and TRBJ2-2; the table calls TRBD1, which could not be checked here. TRBV21-1 is listed as a pseudogene. Sequencing was done on a sample of lung tumor tissue. The TCR comes from a human donor with non-small cell lung cancer. In nucleotides, the sequence is TGTGCCAGCAGCAAAGATTATTCAGGGGCTGCCGGGGAGCTGTTTTTT. This encodes CASSKDYSGAAGELFF.